The 23 T cell receptor beta chains in this list originate from one sample, sequenced in a study of OX40 agonist ivuxolimab in advanced cancers. Sequenced by immunoSEQ multiplex PCR; TCRdb stores in-frame clones only, minus some. The sample yields roughly 72,000 clones, more than 65% seen once. Sequenced material: CD4+ or CD8+ T cells sorted from blood, taken in a trial of the OX40 agonist ivuxolimab. These receptors came from an adult with an advanced solid tumor such as melanoma, head and neck, liver or kidney cancer.

The V and J genes are TRBV2 and TRBJ2-4, with TRBD1 matching 7 bases. CDR3 size: 14 residues. Germline V gene data show CDR1 as SNHLY and CDR2 as FYNNEI. Trimming removed 6 bases from V and 3 bases from J; junction bases left unmatched: 5. CDR3 sequence reads: CASRTGSDKNIQYF. The CDR3 DNA reads TGTGCCAGCAGGACAGGGTCCGACAAAAACATTCAGTACTTC.

The gene calls are TRBV4-1 and TRBJ2-1; TRBD1 might be the D (6 bases). Germline V CDR1 and CDR2: MGHRA, YSYEKL. Between the trimmed V and J ends, which lost 0 bases and 0 bases, there was a span of 9 bases. The CDR3 length is 16 residues. The CDR3 loop is CASSQEGGRSYNEQFF. The CDR3 coding sequence is TGCGCCAGCAGCCAAGAAGGGGGTCGCTCCTACAATGAGCAGTTCTTC.

The chain links TRBV5-4 to TRBJ1-1; the match to TRBD1 covers 8 bases. V gave up 4 bases and J gave up 0 bases; unmatched junction bases: 5. The CDR3 extends over 15 amino acids. Germline CDR1 reads SGHNT; CDR2 reads YYREEE (reference sequence). CDR3 DNA: TGTGCCAGCAGCCCTGGACAGGGCCTGAACACTGAAGCTTTCTTT. Amino acid sequence: CASSPGQGLNTEAFF.

The rearrangement links TRBV7-9 to TRBJ2-3, with 9 bases fitting TRBD2. J lost 2 bases, V lost 3 bases, and 9 bases had no gene match. The CDR3 has 17 amino acids. Germline values: CDR1 SEHNR, CDR2 FQNEAQ (reference sequence). This CDR3 reads CASSFSGSGGFTDTQYF. The CDR3 DNA is TGTGCCAGCAGCTTCTCAGGTAGCGGGGGTTTCACAGATACGCAGTATTTT. Full variable domain (remainder filled in from reference TRBV7-9 and TRBJ2-3): DTGVSQNPRHKITKRGQNVTFRCDPISEHNRLYWYRQTLGQGPEFLTYFQNEAQLEKSRLLSDRFSAERPKGSFSTLEIQRTEQGDSAMYLCASSFSGSGGFTDTQYFGPGTRLTVL.

The CDR3 sequence: CASSLSGAYNEQFF. For the CDR3, the DNA is TGTGCCAGCAGCTTAAGCGGGGCCTACAATGAGCAGTTCTTC. V is TRBV7-3 and J is TRBJ2-1; tentatively, D is TRBD2 (6 bases). CDR3 length: 14 amino acids. Germline V CDR1 and CDR2: SGHTA, FQGTGA. With 1 base removed from V and 2 bases from J, the gap between germline ends came to 6 bases.

In this sample, this clone turned up a few times. The gene calls are TRBV18 and TRBJ2-7, with 8 bases aligning to TRBD1. Germline CDR1 KGHSH, CDR2 LQKENI. V lost 3 bases and J lost 3; bases outside the gene matches: 7. CDR3 size: 15 residues. This CDR3 reads CASSPGAGGSYEQYF. The CDR3 nucleotides are TGTGCCAGCTCACCCGGGGCAGGGGGCAGCTACGAGCAGTACTTC.

The rearrangement uses TRBV9 and TRBJ2-1; possible D gene TRBD2, 6 bases. This CDR3 comprises 16 residues. CDR1 and CDR2 from the germline V gene are SGDLS and YYNGEE. Trimming pared 0 bases from V and 3 bases from J, leaving 13 bases between. CDR3 sequence: CASSVGAGLDYNEQFF. CDR3 coding DNA: TGTGCCAGCAGCGTAGGGGCGGGGCTAGACTACAATGAGCAGTTCTTC.

This rearrangement joins TRBV28 to TRBJ1-2; D remains ambiguous. There are 11 residues in the CDR3. Germline CDR1 MDHEN, CDR2 SYDVKM. V dropped 6 bases and J dropped 7 bases, with 9 bases sitting between them. The CDR3, as DNA: TGTGCCAGCAGCGGTCAGCGTGGCTACACCTTC. Its translation is CASSGQRGYTF.

The chain links TRBV27 to TRBJ2-3; D is possibly TRBD1 (6 bases). This CDR3 is 12 amino acids long. V dropped 6 bases and J dropped 6 bases, with 10 bases sitting between them. Germline V lookup: CDR1 MNHEY, CDR2 SMNVEV (reference sequence). The CDR3 nucleotides read TGTGCCAGCAGAACAGGGTCTGATACGCAGTATTTT. Amino acids: CASRTGSDTQYF.

The V call is TRBV30, the J call TRBJ1-2; TRBD1 is a possible D gene (5 bases). V was shortened by 5 bases and J by 4 bases, with 14 bases between the two germline ends. Germline loops: CDR1 GTSNPN, CDR2 SVGIG (reference sequence). CDR3 size: 13 residues. This CDR3 reads CAWGPGFLYGYTF. In DNA form, the CDR3 reads TGTGCCTGGGGACCAGGGTTCCTCTATGGCTACACCTTC.

The rearrangement joins TRBV10-3 to TRBJ2-7; 7 positions agree with TRBD1. After removal of 5 bases from V and 4 bases from J, the junction contained 5 bases not matched to a gene. Germline CDR1 and CDR2: ENHRY and SYGVKD. CDR3 length: 13 amino acids. CDR3 sequence: CAISSSQGYEQYF. The CDR3 DNA is TGTGCCATCAGTTCCTCACAGGGGTACGAGCAGTACTTC.

The chain recombines TRBV5-6 with TRBJ1-2; TRBD1 is a possible D gene (5 bases). The CDR3 sequence is 13 residues long. Germline V CDR1 and CDR2: SGHDT, YYEEEE. V shed 4 bases and J shed 6 bases, with 13 bases lying between them. The CDR3 DNA is TGTGCCAGCAGCCGCTCGGGGCAGCATGGCTACACCTTC. It is translated as CASSRSGQHGYTF.

This clone was seen a few times. The CDR3 here is CASSTGLAGALETQYF. As DNA, the CDR3 is TGTGCCAGCAGCACCGGACTAGCGGGAGCCCTAGAGACCCAGTACTTC. V is TRBV7-2 and J is TRBJ2-5, with 13 bases aligning to TRBD2. The CDR3 has 16 residues. Germline loops: CDR1 SGHTA, CDR2 FQGNSA. Losses at the gene ends were 5 bases for V and 4 bases for J; bases not matched to a gene: 7.

This chain links TRBV29-1 with TRBJ2-3, with D unresolved. Trimming took off 4 bases at V and 0 bases at J, with 11 bases between the two ends. Germline lookup yields CDR1 SQVTM and CDR2 ANQGSEA. The CDR3 is made up of 14 amino acids. The CDR3 nucleotides are TGCAGCGTTGGGATACGCTCGAGCACAGATACGCAGTATTTT. Its protein product is CSVGIRSSTDTQYF.

The V gene is TRBV30, the J gene TRBJ2-7; 9 nucleotides match TRBD2. Germline loops: CDR1 GTSNPN, CDR2 SVGIG (reference sequence). This CDR3 has 13 residues. V gave up 6 bases and J gave up 3 bases; unmatched junction bases: 6. This chain's CDR3 is CACPGTSRYEQYF. CDR3 nucleotides: TGTGCCTGTCCAGGGACTAGCCGCTACGAGCAGTACTTC.

The gene calls are TRBV9 and TRBJ1-4; the D is unclear. The germline V and J ends were trimmed by 4 bases and 0 bases, with 13 bases remaining between them. The CDR3 runs to 16 residues. CDR1 and CDR2 from the germline V gene are SGDLS and YYNGEE. The CDR3 sequence: CASSQSSSATNEKLFF. CDR3 in DNA: TGTGCCAGCAGCCAAAGTTCAAGTGCAACTAATGAAAAACTGTTTTTT.

The gene calls are TRBV9 and TRBJ2-2, with 7 bases fitting TRBD1. The CDR3 covers 15 residues. Losses at the gene ends were 2 bases for V and 0 bases for J; bases not matched to a gene: 1. Germline V gives CDR1 SGDLS, CDR2 YYNGEE. In nucleotides, the CDR3 is TGTGCCAGCAGCGTCGGGACAGCGAACACCGGGGAGCTGTTTTTT. Amino acid sequence: CASSVGTANTGELFF.

This clone has only one observation. V usage is TRBV13 and J usage is TRBJ2-7; D is possibly TRBD2 (5 bases). CDR3 length equals 14 residues. Per germline, CDR1 PRHDT and CDR2 FYEKMQ (reference sequence). Trimming left V 5 bases short and J 4 bases short, with 15 bases between. The CDR3 sequence is CASSGRAGTYEQYF. CDR3 nucleotide sequence: TGTGCCAGCAGCGGGCGGGCGGGCACATACGAGCAGTACTTC.

The gene calls are TRBV25-1 and TRBJ2-7, with 7 bases matching TRBD1. The CDR3 contains 15 residues. J was trimmed by 3 bases and V by 3 bases; bases with no gene match: 8. The germline gives CDR1 MGHDK, CDR2 SYGVNS. CDR3 amino acids: CASSDPTGKYYEQYF. The CDR3 DNA sequence: TGTGCCAGCAGTGACCCGACAGGGAAGTACTACGAGCAGTACTTC.

The chain has TRBV19 and TRBJ2-5; either TRBD1 or TRBD2 may fit D (5 bases each). The J call is doubtful: the DNA matches TRBJ2-7 better. Germline V gene sequence: CDR1 LNHDA, CDR2 SQIVND (reference sequence). This CDR3 is 14 amino acids long. The CDR3 is CASRAEGPYNEQYF. Here the CDR3 DNA reads TGTGCCAGTAGGGCCGAGGGACCGTACAACGAGCAGTACTTC.

The chain recombines TRBV10-3 with TRBJ1-6; 7 bases are shared with TRBD1. CDR3 size: 14 residues. The germline V gene encodes CDR1 ENHRY and CDR2 SYGVKD. The J segment lost 7 bases and the V segment lost 8 bases, leaving 8 bases of the junction unmatched. CDR3 in amino acids: CAICSGGPNSPLHF. Written as DNA, the CDR3 is TGTGCCATCTGCTCAGGGGGTCCGAATTCACCCCTCCACTTT.

V usage is TRBV5-1 and J usage is TRBJ2-7; 8 bases fit TRBD1. The CDR3 is 15 amino acids. The J segment lost 3 bases and the V segment lost 0 bases, leaving 5 bases of the junction unmatched. Germline CDR1 SGHRS, CDR2 YFSETQ. CDR3 residues: CASSLAGGYGYEQYF. Written as DNA, the CDR3 is TGCGCCAGCAGCTTGGCAGGGGGCTATGGCTACGAGCAGTACTTC.

The chain combines TRBV11-2 with TRBJ1-3; D remains unclear. The CDR3 is 15 residues long. In germline, CDR1 is SGHAT, CDR2 FQNNGV. Between the trimmed V and J ends, which lost 5 bases and 2 bases, there was a span of 13 bases. DNA for the CDR3: TGTGCCAGCAGCCCCCATTTGAACGCTGGAAACACCATATATTTT. Residues: CASSPHLNAGNTIYF.